Listed below are T cell receptor beta chains from one sample, sequenced in a study of control samples from healthy donors and cancer patients. Sequencing was performed with immunoSEQ multiplex PCR; in TCRdb, only in-frame clones are kept and a portion is missing. The table includes 170,000 or so clones, 94% detected once. The sample comprised blood. The receptor set was obtained from a woman aged 40 to 55 in good health. CDR3s include the opening cysteine and the closing phenylalanine or tryptophan. The D gene is left open where the match is weak. Clone size appears in some rows only: once, few, many, or a class for an expanded clone.

clone_size	d_call	v_call	j_call	cdr3_aa	cdr3_nt
-	-	TRBV4-1	TRBJ2-4	CASSQESVLTPHPKDIQYF	TGCGCCAGCAGCCAAGAATCTGTGCTCACACCGCATCCAAAGGACATTCAGTACTTC
-	-	TRBV9	TRBJ2-1	CASSVGTSSSYNEQFF	TGTGCCAGCAGCGTAGGGACCTCTAGCTCCTACAATGAGCAGTTCTTC
-	-	TRBV27	TRBJ2-3	CASSIRGRGLRDTQYF	TGTGCCAGCAGTATTCGGGGGAGAGGGTTAAGAGATACGCAGTATTTT
-	TRBD1	TRBV5-4	TRBJ1-2	CASSSGQGQGGYTF	TGTGCCAGCAGCTCGGGACAGGGTCAGGGTGGCTACACCTTC
-	-	TRBV7-2	TRBJ1-3	CASSFTRGHGNTIYF	TGTGCCAGCAGCTTTACCCGGGGGCATGGAAACACCATATATTTT
-	-	TRBV2	TRBJ2-5	CASRSEYQETQYF	TGTGCCAGCAGATCGGAGTACCAAGAGACCCAGTACTTC
once	-	TRBV7-8	TRBJ2-1	CASSIRDMPYNEQFF	TGTGCCAGCAGCATCCGGGACATGCCCTACAATGAGCAGTTCTTC
few	-	TRBV19	TRBJ1-2	CASSHPWTAERNYGYTF	TGTGCCAGTAGTCACCCGTGGACAGCGGAGAGGAACTATGGCTACACCTTC
-	-	TRBV11-2	TRBJ1-2	CASSLTTVLGYGYTF	TGTGCCAGCAGCTTAACTACCGTTTTAGGCTATGGCTACACCTTC
-	-	TRBV30	TRBJ1-2	CAWTQQGSYGYTF	TGTGCCTGGACGCAACAGGGTTCCTATGGCTACACCTTC
-	-	TRBV6-5	TRBJ1-5	CASSYRDGGQPQHF	TGTGCCAGCAGTTACAGGGATGGGGGACAGCCCCAGCATTTT
-	-	TRBV30	TRBJ1-4	CAWSRGREKLFF	TGTGCCTGGAGCCGGGGCCGCGAAAAACTGTTTTTT
-	-	TRBV9	TRBJ2-3	CASSTRDEGTDTQYF	TGTGCCAGCAGCACCCGGGACGAGGGGACAGATACGCAGTATTTT
few	-	TRBV7-2	TRBJ1-5	CASSLAQTNQPQHF	TGTGCCAGCAGCTTAGCCCAGACTAATCAGCCCCAGCATTTT
-	-	TRBV9	TRBJ2-1	CASSVGVGGSYNEQFF	TGTGCCAGCAGCGTAGGGGTGGGGGGCTCCTACAATGAGCAGTTCTTC
once	-	TRBV19	TRBJ1-5	CASSMQGRNQPQHF	TGTGCCAGTAGTATGCAGGGGAGAAATCAGCCCCAGCATTTT
once	-	TRBV9	TRBJ2-6	CASSVVSGVGANVLTF	TGTGCCAGCAGCGTAGTGTCAGGGGTCGGGGCCAACGTCCTGACTTTC
-	-	TRBV11-2	TRBJ2-2	CASSPRSGMGTGELFF	TGTGCCAGCAGCCCAAGGAGTGGCATGGGCACCGGGGAGCTGTTTTTT
-	-	TRBV28	TRBJ1-3	CASSLRISGNTIYF	TGTGCCAGCAGTTTGAGGATCTCTGGAAACACCATATATTTT
-	-	TRBV9	TRBJ1-5	CASSKDSKIHSNQPQHF	TGTGCCAGCAGCAAGGACAGTAAAATCCATAGCAATCAGCCCCAGCATTTT
-	TRBD1	TRBV25-1	TRBJ2-1	CASREQGSKGNEQFF	TGTGCCAGCAGAGAACAGGGGTCCAAAGGGAATGAGCAGTTCTTC
-	TRBD1	TRBV9	TRBJ2-6	CASSVGATGAGANVLTF	TGTGCCAGCAGCGTGGGGGCTACAGGGGCTGGGGCCAACGTCCTGACTTTC
-	TRBD1	TRBV6-4	TRBJ2-3	CASSEAGQGADTQYF	TGTGCCAGCAGTGAAGCAGGACAGGGGGCAGATACGCAGTATTTT
few	-	TRBV29-1	TRBJ2-7	CSVAPTSVSEQYF	TGCAGCGTTGCTCCCACCTCCGTGTCTGAGCAGTACTTC
-	TRBD2	TRBV4-2	TRBJ2-3	CASSVKRGDTQYF	TGTGCCAGCAGCGTCAAGCGGGGAGATACGCAGTATTTT
-	-	TRBV19	TRBJ2-5	CASSPRGSGTQYF	TGTGCCAGTAGTCCCAGGGGTAGCGGGACCCAGTACTTC
-	-	TRBV5-6	TRBJ2-5	CASSEDTQETQYF	TGTGCCAGCAGCGAGGACACCCAAGAGACCCAGTACTTC